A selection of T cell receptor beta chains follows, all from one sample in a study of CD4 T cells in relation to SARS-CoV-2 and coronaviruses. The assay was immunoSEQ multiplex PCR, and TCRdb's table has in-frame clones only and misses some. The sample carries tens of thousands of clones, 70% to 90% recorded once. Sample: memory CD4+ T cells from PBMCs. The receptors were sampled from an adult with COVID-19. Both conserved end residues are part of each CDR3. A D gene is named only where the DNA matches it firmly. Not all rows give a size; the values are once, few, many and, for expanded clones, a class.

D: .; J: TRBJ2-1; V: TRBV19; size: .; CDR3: CASSTWDGYNEQFF; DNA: TGTGCCAGTAGTACCTGGGACGGATACAATGAGCAGTTCTTC
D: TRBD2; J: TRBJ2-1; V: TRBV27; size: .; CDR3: CASSLGWTSGRAVYNEQFF; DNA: TGTGCCAGCAGTTTAGGTTGGACTAGCGGGAGGGCCGTCTACAATGAGCAGTTCTTC
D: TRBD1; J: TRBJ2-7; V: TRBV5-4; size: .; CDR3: CASSDGDRRLSYEQYF; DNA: TGTGCCAGCAGCGACGGGGACAGGCGACTCTCCTACGAGCAGTACTTC
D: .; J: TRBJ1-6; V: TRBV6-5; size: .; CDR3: CASSRGYNSPLHF; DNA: TGTGCCAGCAGCCGTGGGTATAATTCACCCCTCCACTTT
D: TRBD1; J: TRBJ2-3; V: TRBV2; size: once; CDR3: CASKPGQGAGTDTQYF; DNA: TGTGCCAGCAAACCGGGACAGGGGGCAGGCACAGATACGCAGTATTTT
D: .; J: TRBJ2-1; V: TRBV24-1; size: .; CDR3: CATSERERYNEQFF; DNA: TGTGCCACCAGTGAACGGGAGCGCTACAATGAGCAGTTCTTC
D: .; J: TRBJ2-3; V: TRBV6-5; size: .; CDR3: CASSFQPLSTDTQYF; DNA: TGTGCCAGCAGTTTCCAGCCCTTATCTACAGATACGCAGTATTTT
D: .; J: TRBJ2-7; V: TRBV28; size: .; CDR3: CASSLTQGYEQYF; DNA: TGTGCCAGCAGTTTAACCCAGGGGTACGAGCAGTACTTC
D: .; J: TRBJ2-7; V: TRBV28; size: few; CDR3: CASSLPGTGAYEQYF; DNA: TGTGCCAGCAGTTTACCAGGGACTGGGGCCTACGAGCAGTACTTC
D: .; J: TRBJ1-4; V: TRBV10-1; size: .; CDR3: CASSDHRLPGKLFF; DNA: TGCGCCAGCAGTGATCATAGGCTGCCCGGAAAACTGTTTTTT
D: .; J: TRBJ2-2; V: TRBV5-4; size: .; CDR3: CASSPGLNTGELFF; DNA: TGTGCCAGCAGCCCGGGACTTAACACCGGGGAGCTGTTTTTT
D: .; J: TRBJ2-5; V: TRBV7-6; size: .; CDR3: CASSLSRISSGETQYF; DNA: TGTGCCAGCAGTTTATCTCGTATCTCCTCGGGGGAGACCCAGTACTTC
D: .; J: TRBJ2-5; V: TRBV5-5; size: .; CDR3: CASSLEGAQYF; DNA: TGTGCCAGCAGCTTGGAGGGGGCCCAGTACTTC
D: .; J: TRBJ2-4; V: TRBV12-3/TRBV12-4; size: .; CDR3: CASSFLGRNIQYF; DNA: TGTGCCAGCAGTTTTCTCGGACGCAACATTCAGTACTTC
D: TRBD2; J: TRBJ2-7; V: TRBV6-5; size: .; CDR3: CASRGGLAGTYEQYF; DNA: TGTGCCAGCAGGGGGGGACTAGCGGGGACCTACGAGCAGTACTTC
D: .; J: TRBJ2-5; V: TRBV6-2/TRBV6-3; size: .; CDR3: CASSYPYAETQYF; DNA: TGTGCCAGCAGTTACCCTTATGCGGAGACCCAGTACTTC
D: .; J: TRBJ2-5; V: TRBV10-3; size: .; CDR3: CAISAPGETQYF; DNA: TGTGCCATCAGTGCGCCGGGGGAGACCCAGTACTTC
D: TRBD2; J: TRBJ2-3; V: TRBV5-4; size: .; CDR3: CASSRSGSSTDTQYF; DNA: TGTGCCAGCAGTCGTAGCGGGAGTAGCACAGATACGCAGTATTTT
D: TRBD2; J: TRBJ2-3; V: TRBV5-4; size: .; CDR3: CASSPRLAGGVKLYF; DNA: TGTGCCAGCAGCCCCCGGTTGGCGGGAGGTGTTAAGCTGTATTTT
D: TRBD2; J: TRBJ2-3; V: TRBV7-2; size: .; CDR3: CASSSWTSGTDTQYF; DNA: TGTGCCAGCAGCTCTTGGACTAGCGGCACAGATACGCAGTATTTT
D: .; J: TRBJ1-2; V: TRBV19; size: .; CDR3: CASSRSYGYTF; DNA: TGTGCCAGTAGTAGGAGCTATGGCTACACCTTC
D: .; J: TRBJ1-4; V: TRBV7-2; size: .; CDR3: CASSLQRSTNEKLFF; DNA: TGTGCCAGCAGCTTACAGCGTTCAACTAATGAAAAACTGTTTTTT
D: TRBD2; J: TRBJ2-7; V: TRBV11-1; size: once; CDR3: CASSPSGRGTYEQYF; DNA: TGTGCCAGCAGCCCGTCCGGGAGGGGAACCTACGAGCAGTACTTC
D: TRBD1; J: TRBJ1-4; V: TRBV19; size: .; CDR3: CASSRTGGEKLFF; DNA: TGTGCCAGTAGTAGGACAGGGGGTGAAAAACTGTTTTTT
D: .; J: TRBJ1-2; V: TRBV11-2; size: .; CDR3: CASSLIVQGSGYTF; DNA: TGTGCCAGCAGCTTAATCGTACAGGGTAGCGGCTACACCTTC
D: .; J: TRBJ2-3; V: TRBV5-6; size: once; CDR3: CASSDGTLSTDTQYF; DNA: TGTGCCAGCAGCGACGGGACACTTAGCACAGATACGCAGTATTTT
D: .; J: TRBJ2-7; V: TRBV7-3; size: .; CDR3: CASSLNGVGNYEQYF; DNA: TGTGCCAGCAGCTTAAATGGGGTGGGGAACTACGAGCAGTACTTC
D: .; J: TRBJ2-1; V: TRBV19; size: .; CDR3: CASSGRGFRSYNEQFF; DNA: TGTGCCAGTAGTGGTCGGGGGTTTAGGTCCTACAATGAGCAGTTCTTC
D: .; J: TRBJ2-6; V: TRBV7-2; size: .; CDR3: CASSLEGTNSGANVLTF; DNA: TGTGCCAGCAGCTTAGAGGGAACCAACTCTGGGGCCAACGTCCTGACTTTC
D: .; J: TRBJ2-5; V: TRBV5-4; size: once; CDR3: CASSPKGGQETQYF; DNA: TGTGCCAGCAGTCCGAAGGGGGGTCAAGAGACCCAGTACTTC
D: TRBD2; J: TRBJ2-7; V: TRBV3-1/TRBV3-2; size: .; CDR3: CASSLGLAGGYEQYF; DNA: TGTGCCAGCAGCCTTGGACTAGCGGGAGGGTACGAGCAGTACTTC
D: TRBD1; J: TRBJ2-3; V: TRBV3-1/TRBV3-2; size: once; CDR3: CASSQAGTANTDTQYF; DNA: TGTGCCAGCAGCCAAGCGGGGACAGCTAATACAGATACGCAGTATTTT
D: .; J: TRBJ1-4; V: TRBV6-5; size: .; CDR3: CASSNRGTSNEKLFF; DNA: TGTGCCAGCAGTAACCGTGGGACCTCTAATGAAAAACTGTTTTTT
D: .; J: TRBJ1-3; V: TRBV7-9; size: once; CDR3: CASSSQGNTIYF; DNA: TGTGCCAGCAGCTCACAGGGAAACACCATATATTTT
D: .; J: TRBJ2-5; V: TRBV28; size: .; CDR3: CASADQETQYF; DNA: TGTGCCAGCGCAGATCAAGAGACCCAGTACTTC
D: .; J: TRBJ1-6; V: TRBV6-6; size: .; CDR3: CASSWAGNSPLHF; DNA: TGTGCCAGCAGTTGGGCGGGCAATTCACCCCTCCACTTT
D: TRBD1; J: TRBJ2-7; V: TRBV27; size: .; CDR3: CASSRTGPYEQYF; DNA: TGTGCCAGCAGTCGGACAGGACCCTACGAGCAGTACTTC
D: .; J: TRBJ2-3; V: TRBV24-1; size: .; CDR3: CATSESGTDTQYF; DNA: TGTGCCACCAGTGAGTCGGGGACAGATACGCAGTATTTT
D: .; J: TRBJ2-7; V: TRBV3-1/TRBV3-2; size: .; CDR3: CASSLGLGYEQYF; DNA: TGTGCCAGCAGCCTGGGACTGGGTTACGAGCAGTACTTC
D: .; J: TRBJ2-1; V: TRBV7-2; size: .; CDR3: CASSSPAGLSYNEQFF; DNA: TGTGCCAGCAGTTCCCCGGCGGGATTGTCCTACAATGAGCAGTTCTTC
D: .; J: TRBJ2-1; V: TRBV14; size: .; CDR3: CASTLGLSNNEQFF; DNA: TGTGCCAGCACCCTAGGTCTATCCAACAATGAGCAGTTCTTC
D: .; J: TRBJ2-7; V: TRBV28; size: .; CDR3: CASSLAQGEQYF; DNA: TGTGCCAGCAGTTTGGCTCAAGGGGAGCAGTACTTC
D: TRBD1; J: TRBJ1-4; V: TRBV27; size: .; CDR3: CASRDRGNEKLFF; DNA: TGTGCCAGCCGGGACAGGGGTAATGAAAAACTGTTTTTT
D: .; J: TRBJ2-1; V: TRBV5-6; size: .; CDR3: CASSRRQGVYNEQFF; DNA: TGTGCCAGCAGTCGCCGTCAGGGAGTTTACAATGAGCAGTTCTTC
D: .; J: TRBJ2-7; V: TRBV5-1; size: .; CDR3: CASSLGPNSHYEQYF; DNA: TGCGCCAGCAGCTTGGGGCCAAACAGCCACTACGAGCAGTACTTC
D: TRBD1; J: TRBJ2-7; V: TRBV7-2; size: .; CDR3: CASSSRTGPYEQYF; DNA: TGTGCCAGCAGCTCCCGGACAGGTCCCTACGAGCAGTACTTC
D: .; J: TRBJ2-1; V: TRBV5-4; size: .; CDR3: CASSPTDLNEQFF; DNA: TGTGCCAGCAGCCCTACGGACCTCAACGAGCAGTTCTTC
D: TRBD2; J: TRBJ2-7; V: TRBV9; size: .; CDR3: CATPRLATSYEQYF; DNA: TGTGCCACCCCGAGACTAGCAACTTCCTACGAGCAGTACTTC
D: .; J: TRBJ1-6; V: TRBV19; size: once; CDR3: CASRSGLNNSPLHF; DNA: TGTGCCAGTCGTTCTGGACTGAATAATTCACCCCTCCACTTT
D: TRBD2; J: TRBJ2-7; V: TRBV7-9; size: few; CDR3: CASSPRTSGRLYEQYF; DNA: TGTGCCAGCAGCCCCAGGACTAGCGGGAGACTGTACGAGCAGTACTTC
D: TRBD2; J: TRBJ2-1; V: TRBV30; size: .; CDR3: CAWSINVRGRIGQFF; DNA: TGTGCCTGGAGTATCAATGTCCGCGGGAGAATCGGGCAGTTCTTC
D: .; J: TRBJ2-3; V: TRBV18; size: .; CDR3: CASSPAPSSTDTQYF; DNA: TGTGCCAGCTCACCGGCGCCTTCTAGCACAGATACGCAGTATTTT